This entry concerns a single TCR beta chain. The CDR3 length is 17 residues. Germline trimming cut 2 bases from V and 3 bases from J; bases unmatched to any gene: 10. CDR1 is SGHRS and CDR2 is YFSETQ in the germline V gene. Profiled with immunoSEQ multiplex PCR; TCRdb holds only in-frame clones, not every one. The table includes 98,000 or so clones, approximately 93% detected once. The sample is drawn from a study of T cell changes during pregnancy in multiple sclerosis. Source: peripheral blood, taken after pregnancy. The TCR comes from a female donor with multiple sclerosis, enrolled in a pregnancy study. The chain has TRBV5-1 and TRBJ2-1, with TRBD1 matching over 8 bases. The CDR3 spells CASSLGQGAVDYNEQFF. The DNA for the CDR3 is TGCGCCAGCAGCTTAGGACAGGGTGCTGTTGACTACAATGAGCAGTTCTTC.